Below, 18 T cell receptor beta chains from the same sample are listed, as sequenced in a study of metastatic and nonmetastatic thyroid tumors. Every patient was untreated before thyroid surgery. MiXCR reprocessed the PCR reads for TCRdb. The sample records about 15,000 clones, about 29% being singletons. Material: tumor tissue. The receptors originated from a female donor with papillary thyroid cancer or a benign thyroid nodule (not recorded which). Some clones in this sample may be carry-over from other donors' samples.

The V and J genes are TRBV11-2 and TRBJ2-7; the D is unclear. Germline-derived CDR1 and CDR2 are SGHAT and FQNNGV. This CDR3 is 15 amino acids long. Trimming took 0 bases from V and 2 from J, leaving 11 bases between them. CDR3 sequence: CASSLDSPPTYEQYF. CDR3 nucleotides: TGTGCCAGCAGCTTAGACTCCCCTCCCACCTACGAGCAGTACTTC.

Only one count was recorded for this clone. This rearrangement joins TRBV5-6 to TRBJ2-3; TRBD2 aligns across 9 bases. Germline V CDR1 and CDR2: SGHDT, YYEEEE. With 4 bases clipped from V and 6 bases from J, the junction kept 6 bases outside the gene matches. This CDR3 region has 14 residues. In DNA, the CDR3 is TGTGCCAGCAGCATCCTAGCGGGAAGGGATACGCAGTATTTT. It codes for CASSILAGRDTQYF.

The chain employs TRBV5-4 and TRBJ2-7; TRBD1 aligns across 8 bases. This CDR3 spans 12 amino acids. Germline V gene sequence: CDR1 SGHNT, CDR2 YYREEE (reference sequence). V shed 3 bases, J shed 4 bases, and the junction held 0 bases outside the gene matches. The CDR3 DNA follows: TGTGCCAGCAGCTACAGGGGGTACGAGCAGTACTTC. Translating it yields CASSYRGYEQYF. Full variable domain (remainder filled in from reference TRBV5-4 and TRBJ2-7): ETGVTQSPTHLIKTRGQQVTLRCSSQSGHNTVSWYQQALGQGPQFIFQYYREEENGRGNFPPRFSGLQFPNYSSELNVNALELDDSALYLCASSYRGYEQYFGPGTRLTVT.

This clone showed up many times. The same CDR3 is also encoded by other DNA sequences in this sample. This chain connects TRBV29-1 to TRBJ1-2, with 8 bases aligning to TRBD1. The CDR3 contains 12 residues. Germline-derived CDR1 and CDR2 are SQVTM and ANQGSEA. V trimming: 6 bases; J trimming: 7 bases; junction bases outside the gene matches: 7. CDR3 DNA sequence: TGCAGCGTCCCCAGGGGGCGAGGTGGCTACACCTTC. It is translated as CSVPRGRGGYTF.

The V and J genes are TRBV20-1 and TRBJ2-2, with unresolved D. V lost 2 bases and J 7 bases, leaving 8 bases between the germline ends. The CDR3 has 12 amino acids. Germline V gene data show CDR1 as DFQATT and CDR2 as SNEGSKA (reference sequence). The CDR3 DNA follows: TGCAGTGCTAGACCTGGCCACGGGGAGCTGTTTTTT. This encodes CSARPGHGELFF.

The chain has TRBV20-1 and TRBJ2-5; 11 nucleotides line up with TRBD2. V shed 1 base, J shed 4 bases, and the junction held 8 bases outside the gene matches. The germline V gene has CDR1 DFQATT and CDR2 SNEGSKA (reference sequence). This CDR3 is built from 16 residues. The CDR3 DNA is TGCAGTGCTAGAGTTGGTATAGCGGGAGGGTTAGAGACCCAGTACTTC. Translation: CSARVGIAGGLETQYF.

This clone was seen repeatedly, ten times or more. The rearrangement uses TRBV7-3 and TRBJ2-1; D uncertain. V lost 5 bases and J lost 1, with 6 bases in between. Germline CDR1 reads SGHTA; CDR2 reads FQGTGA. The length of the CDR3 is 13 residues. CDR3 region: CASSPTSYNEQFF. The CDR3 nucleotides read TGTGCCAGCAGCCCGACTTCCTACAATGAGCAGTTCTTC.

This clone was seen ten or more times. J is TRBJ2-1 and V is TRBV7-9; TRBD2 aligns across 10 bases. The CDR3 contains 16 residues. The germline gives CDR1 SEHNR, CDR2 FQNEAQ (reference sequence). The V segment lost 4 bases and the J segment 5 bases; nucleotides outside the gene matches: 8. The CDR3 reads CASSSLAGDSDNEQFF. The CDR3 DNA is TGTGCCAGCAGCTCCCTAGCGGGAGATTCGGACAATGAGCAGTTCTTC.

This chain uses TRBV7-2 with TRBJ2-7; 11 bases are a match to TRBD2. The J segment lost 4 bases and the V segment lost 4 bases, leaving 0 bases of the junction unmatched. CDR3 length equals 13 residues. Germline CDR1 reads SGHTA; CDR2 reads FQGNSA. CDR3 nucleotide sequence: TGTGCCAGCAGCTGGACTAGCGGGTACGAGCAGTACTTC. As protein: CASSWTSGYEQYF.

J is TRBJ2-1 and V is TRBV6-2 or TRBV6-3, with unresolved D. V lost 9 bases, J lost 8 bases, and 14 bases lay in between. Per the germline V gene, CDR1 is MNHEY and CDR2 is SVGEGT. The CDR3 runs 12 residues. The CDR3 coding sequence is TGTGCCAGTAACCGGCTTGGGGATGAGCAGTTCTTC. Translated, it gives CASNRLGDEQFF.

This clone came up a few times. The V and J genes are TRBV12-3 or TRBV12-4 and TRBJ2-5; TRBD1 matches 10 bases. The CDR3 sequence is 14 residues long. The junction had 5 bases not matched to a gene; V was cut back by 3 bases and J by 7 bases. The CDR3, as DNA: TGTGCCAGCAGTTTGGGACAGGGGAGGGGGACCCAGTACTTC. It specifies CASSLGQGRGTQYF.

The chain combines TRBV13 with TRBJ2-7, with D possibly matching TRBD1 (5 bases). There are 17 residues in the CDR3. V lost 3 bases to trimming and J lost 1 base, with 19 bases between them. Looked up from germline, CDR1 is PRHDT and CDR2 is FYEKMQ (reference sequence). DNA of the CDR3: TGTGCCAGCAGCTTCGGCCCGCGGCAGGGTGAGTCCTACGAGCAGTACTTC. Protein product: CASSFGPRQGESYEQYF.

This clone was seen a handful of times. The chain has TRBV18 and TRBJ2-3; D is uncertain. Germline values: CDR1 KGHSH, CDR2 LQKENI. The CDR3 consists of 12 residues. V lost 2 bases and J 4 bases, leaving 4 bases between the germline ends. CDR3 sequence (DNA): TGTGCCAGCTCACCATTAGCAGATACGCAGTATTTT. Translating it yields CASSPLADTQYF. The full variable domain, in which reference TRBV18 and TRBJ2-3 provide the parts outside the CDR3, is NAGVMQNPRHLVRRRGQEARLRCSPMKGHSHVYWYRQLPEEGLKFMVYLQKENIIDESGMPKERFSAEFPKEGPSILRIQQVVRGDSAAYFCASSPLADTQYFGPGTRLTVL.

In this sample, this clone turned up a few times. V gene TRBV12-3 or TRBV12-4 combines with J gene TRBJ1-3; D gene ambiguous. The CDR3 totals 12 residues. V was pared by 6 bases and J by 4 bases, with 7 bases between. The CDR3, as DNA: TGTGCCAGCAGCATGGGGGGAAACACCATATATTTT. It yields the protein CASSMGGNTIYF.

This clone was seen repeatedly, ten times or more. V usage is TRBV11-2 and J usage is TRBJ2-7, with 8 nucleotides matching TRBD2. This CDR3 has 16 amino acids. The junction had 8 bases not matched to a gene; V was cut back by 4 bases and J by 0 bases. Germline V gene data show CDR1 as SGHAT and CDR2 as FQNNGV. The CDR3 nucleotides are TGTGCCAGCAGCTCTCTTAGCGGGGATAGCTCCTACGAGCAGTACTTC. Its protein product is CASSSLSGDSSYEQYF.

The V gene is TRBV12-3 or TRBV12-4, the J gene TRBJ2-7; D is undetermined. The V end lost 10 bases, the J end lost 8 bases, and 15 bases lay between the germline ends. The CDR3 consists of 11 residues. This CDR3 reads CAILRGPKQYF. DNA for the CDR3: TGTGCCATCCTCCGAGGCCCTAAGCAGTACTTC.

J is TRBJ1-1 and V is TRBV20-1; no firm D call. CDR3 length: 11 amino acids. V lost 6 bases and J 11 bases, leaving 16 bases between the germline ends. CDR1 is DFQATT, CDR2 SNEGSKA, per germline (reference sequence). The CDR3 here is CSAHSGKWAFF. DNA for the CDR3: TGCAGTGCCCACTCGGGCAAATGGGCTTTCTTT.

This clone has a handful of counts. The V and J genes are TRBV19 and TRBJ2-3; D is perhaps TRBD1 (5 bases). The length of the CDR3 is 13 residues. Trimming cost V 4 bases and J 4 bases, with 9 bases left between them. CDR1 and CDR2 from the germline V gene are LNHDA and SQIVND (reference sequence). The CDR3 reads CASSTQGPDTQYF. CDR3 bases: TGTGCCAGTAGTACCCAGGGCCCAGATACGCAGTATTTT.